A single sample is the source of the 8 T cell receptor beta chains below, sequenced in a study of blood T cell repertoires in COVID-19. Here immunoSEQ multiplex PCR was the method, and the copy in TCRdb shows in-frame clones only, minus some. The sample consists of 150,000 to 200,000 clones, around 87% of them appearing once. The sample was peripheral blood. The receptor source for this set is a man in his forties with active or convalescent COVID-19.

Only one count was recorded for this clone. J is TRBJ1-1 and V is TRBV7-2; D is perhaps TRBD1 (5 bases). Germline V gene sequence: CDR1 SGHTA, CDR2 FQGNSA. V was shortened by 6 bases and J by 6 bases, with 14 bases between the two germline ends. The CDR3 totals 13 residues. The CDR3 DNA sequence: TGTGCCAGCAGTTATACAGGTAACCCTGAAGCTTTCTTT. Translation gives CASSYTGNPEAFF.

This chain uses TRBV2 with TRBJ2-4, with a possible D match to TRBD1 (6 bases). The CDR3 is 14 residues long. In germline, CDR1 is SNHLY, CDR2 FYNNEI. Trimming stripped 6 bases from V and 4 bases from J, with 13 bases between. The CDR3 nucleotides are TGTGCCAGCAGACCGGGACAAAGAAAAAACATTCAGTACTTC. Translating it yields CASRPGQRKNIQYF.

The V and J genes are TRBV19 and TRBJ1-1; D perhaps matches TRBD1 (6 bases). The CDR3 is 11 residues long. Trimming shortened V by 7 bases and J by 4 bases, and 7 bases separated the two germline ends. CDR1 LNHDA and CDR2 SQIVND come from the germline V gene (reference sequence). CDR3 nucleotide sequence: TGTGCCAGTACAGGGGCCACTGAAGCTTTCTTT. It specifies CASTGATEAFF.

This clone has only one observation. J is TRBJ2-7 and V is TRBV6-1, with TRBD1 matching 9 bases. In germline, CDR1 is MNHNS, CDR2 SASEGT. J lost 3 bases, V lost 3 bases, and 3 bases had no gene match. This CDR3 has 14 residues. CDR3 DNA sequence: TGTGCCAGCAGTGATGGGGGACAGGGCTACGAGCAGTACTTC. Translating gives CASSDGGQGYEQYF.

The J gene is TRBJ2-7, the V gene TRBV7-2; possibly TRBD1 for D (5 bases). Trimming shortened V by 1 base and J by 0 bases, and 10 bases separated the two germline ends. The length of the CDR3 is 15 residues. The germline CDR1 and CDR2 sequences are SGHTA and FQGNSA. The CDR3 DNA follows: TGTGCCAGCAGCTTAGGTGGGGCAAGCTCCTACGAGCAGTACTTC. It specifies CASSLGGASSYEQYF.

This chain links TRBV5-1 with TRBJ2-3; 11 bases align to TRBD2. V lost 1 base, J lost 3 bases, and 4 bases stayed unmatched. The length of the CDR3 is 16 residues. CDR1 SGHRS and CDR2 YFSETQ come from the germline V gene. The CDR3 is CASSLRASGGTDTQYF. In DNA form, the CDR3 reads TGCGCCAGCAGCTTGAGGGCTAGCGGGGGGACAGATACGCAGTATTTT.

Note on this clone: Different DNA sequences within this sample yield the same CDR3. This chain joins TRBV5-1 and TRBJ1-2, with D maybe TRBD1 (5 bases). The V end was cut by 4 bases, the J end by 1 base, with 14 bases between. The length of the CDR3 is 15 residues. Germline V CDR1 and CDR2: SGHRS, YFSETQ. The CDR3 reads CASSPDRTLNYGYTF. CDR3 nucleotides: TGCGCCAGCAGCCCCGACAGAACTCTTAACTATGGCTACACCTTC.

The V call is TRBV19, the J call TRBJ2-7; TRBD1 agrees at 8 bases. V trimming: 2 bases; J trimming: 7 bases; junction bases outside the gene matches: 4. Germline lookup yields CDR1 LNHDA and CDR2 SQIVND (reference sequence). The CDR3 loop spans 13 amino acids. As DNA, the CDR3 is TGTGCCAGTAGTATACAGGGGGCGCCTGAGCAGTACTTC. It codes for CASSIQGAPEQYF.